The next 25 T cell receptor beta chains were all read from a single sample in a study of blood T cell repertoires in COVID-19. Generated by immunoSEQ multiplex PCR, the TCRdb table keeps only in-frame clones and is missing some. The top ten clones hold almost 2% of a sample with about 440,000 clones, nearly 90% of them seen once. Sequences were obtained from PBMCs or T cells enriched from blood (not recorded which). All receptors come from a woman aged 18-30 years with acute COVID-19.

This chain connects TRBV15 to TRBJ2-1; TRBD1 is a possible D gene (6 bases). There are 14 residues in the CDR3. Deletions cut 0 bases from V and 9 bases from J, with 12 bases between. Germline V lookup: CDR1 LNHNV, CDR2 YYDKDF (reference sequence). The CDR3 region has the DNA TGTGCCACCAGCAGAGAGCAGGGGTTGGGTGAGCAGTTCTTC. Translated: CATSREQGLGEQFF.

The J gene is TRBJ2-2, the V gene TRBV5-1, with D maybe TRBD1 (6 bases). This CDR3 comprises 15 residues. V was cut by 9 bases and J by 2 bases, with 17 bases left in between. Germline V gene sequence: CDR1 SGHRS, CDR2 YFSETQ. This CDR3 is CATFRGNGNTGELFF. CDR3 bases: TGCGCCACCTTCAGGGGTAATGGAAACACCGGGGAGCTGTTTTTT.

The rearrangement uses TRBV7-8 and TRBJ1-4; perhaps TRBD1 as D (5 bases). Germline V gene sequence: CDR1 SGHVS, CDR2 FQNEAQ. V lost 3 bases to trimming and J lost 8 bases, with 13 bases between them. This CDR3 contains 14 residues. This CDR3 reads CASSLSRRGEKLFF. Here the CDR3 DNA reads TGTGCCAGCAGCTTGAGTCGACGGGGGGAAAAACTGTTTTTT.

The chain employs TRBV11-2 and TRBJ1-2; maybe TRBD1 (5 bases). Germline assignment: CDR1 SGHAT and CDR2 FQNNGV. The CDR3 runs 14 residues. Between the trimmed V and J ends, which lost 2 bases and 7 bases, there was a span of 14 bases. The CDR3 is CASSLQGDPFGYTF. CDR3 in DNA: TGTGCCAGCAGCTTACAGGGTGATCCCTTTGGCTACACCTTC. Full variable domain (remainder filled in from reference TRBV11-2 and TRBJ1-2): EAGVAQSPRYKIIEKRQSVAFWCNPISGHATLYWYQQILGQGPKLLIQFQNNGVVDDSQLPKDRFSAERLKGVDSTLKIQPAKLEDSAVYLCASSLQGDPFGYTFGSGTRLTVV.

The chain uses TRBV28 and TRBJ1-6; possible D gene TRBD1, 6 bases. The CDR3 is made up of 15 amino acids. The germline V gene has CDR1 MDHEN and CDR2 SYDVKM. The V gene lost 6 bases and the J gene lost 7 bases, with 16 bases spanning the gap. The CDR3 DNA is TGTGCCAGCAGCCCCGCAGGGGTGGAGAATTCACCCCTCCACTTT. Residues: CASSPAGVENSPLHF. The entire variable domain, with the rest obtained from reference TRBV28 and TRBJ1-6, is as follows: DVKVTQSSRYLVKRTGEKVFLECVQDMDHENMFWYRQDPGLGLRLIYFSYDVKMKEKGDIPEGYSVSREKKERFSLILESASTNQTSMYLCASSPAGVENSPLHFGNGTRLTVT.

The V call is TRBV11-2, the J call TRBJ1-1; no clear D. The CDR3 covers 14 residues. Trimming shortened V by 1 base and J by 5 bases, and 11 bases separated the two germline ends. Germline V gives CDR1 SGHAT, CDR2 FQNNGV. CDR3 DNA sequence: TGTGCCAGCAGCTTAGCAGGAACTGGGACTGAAGCTTTCTTT. Translated, it gives CASSLAGTGTEAFF.

This clone was recorded many times. The chain joins TRBV5-6 to TRBJ1-1; the match to TRBD1 covers 9 bases. Germline V gene data show CDR1 as SGHDT and CDR2 as YYEEEE. J was trimmed by 3 bases and V by 2 bases; bases with no gene match: 2. The CDR3 is made up of 14 amino acids. DNA of the CDR3: TGTGCCAGCAGCTTCGGGACAGGGCACACTGAAGCTTTCTTT. This gives the protein CASSFGTGHTEAFF. Filled out from reference TRBV5-6 and TRBJ1-1, the complete variable domain reads DAGVTQSPTHLIKTRGQQVTLRCSPKSGHDTVSWYQQALGQGPQFIFQYYEEEERQRGNFPDRFSGHQFPNYSSELNVNALLLGDSALYLCASSFGTGHTEAFFGQGTRLTVV.

The genes are TRBV28 and TRBJ1-6, with a tentative D call TRBD1 (6 bases). This CDR3 region has 14 residues. V was pared by 7 bases and J by 10 bases, with 17 bases between. From germline, CDR1 is MDHEN and CDR2 SYDVKM. CDR3 loop: CASTLEQGYSPLHF. In DNA, the CDR3 is TGTGCCAGCACCCTAGAACAGGGATACTCACCCCTCCACTTT.

The chain recombines TRBV25-1 with TRBJ2-5; 10 bases are shared with TRBD2. Germline trimming cut 4 bases from V and 4 bases from J; bases unmatched to any gene: 9. The CDR3 is 16 residues long. Germline V gene data show CDR1 as MGHDK and CDR2 as SYGVNS. CDR3 in amino acids: CASSGGLAEIRETQYF. In DNA form, the CDR3 reads TGTGCCAGCAGTGGCGGACTAGCGGAGATCAGAGAGACCCAGTACTTC.

The chain employs TRBV27 and TRBJ2-7; D unresolved. CDR3 length: 13 residues. Trimming cost V 5 bases and J 0 bases, with 8 bases left between them. Germline assignment: CDR1 MNHEY and CDR2 SMNVEV (reference sequence). CDR3 sequence reads: CASSPYSSYEQYF. The DNA of the CDR3 is TGTGCCAGCAGTCCGTACAGCTCCTACGAGCAGTACTTC.

V is TRBV6-7 and J is TRBJ2-7, with 10 bases lining up with TRBD1. TRBV6-7 is filed as an ORF, its function uncertain. Losses at the gene ends were 9 bases for V and 5 bases for J; bases not matched to a gene: 10. The CDR3 covers 14 residues. The CDR3 is CASRPGQGSHEQYF. The CDR3 bases are TGTGCCAGTCGTCCGGGACAGGGGTCCCACGAGCAGTACTTC.

The V gene is TRBV6-6, the J gene TRBJ1-1; 7 nucleotides match TRBD1. The V gene's germline CDR1 is MNHNY and CDR2 SVGAGI (reference sequence). The CDR3 consists of 14 residues. V was clipped by 8 bases and J by 3 bases; unmatched bases: 9. For the CDR3, the DNA is TGTGCCAGCGGGGGTACACAGGGGCACACTGAAGCTTTCTTT. This sequence encodes CASGGTQGHTEAFF.

This rearrangement joins TRBV6-6 to TRBJ2-5, with TRBD2 matching 9 bases. Germline V CDR1 and CDR2: MNHNY, SVGAGI (reference sequence). V lost 5 bases to trimming and J lost 3 bases; unmatched junction nucleotides: 10. The CDR3 consists of 16 residues. The CDR3 bases are TGTGCCAGCAGTACGGCGGCGGGGGGGCCAGAAGAGACCCAGTACTTC. Amino acids: CASSTAAGGPEETQYF.

This rearrangement joins TRBV20-1 to TRBJ1-3; no clear D gene. V dropped 5 bases and J dropped 6 bases, with 8 bases sitting between them. CDR3 length: 11 amino acids. Germline-derived CDR1 and CDR2 are DFQATT and SNEGSKA (reference sequence). This CDR3 is CSAPLTNTIYF. Written as DNA, the CDR3 is TGCAGTGCTCCACTCACAAACACCATATATTTT.

This clone was detected once. This rearrangement joins TRBV3-1 (or the pseudogene TRBV3-2) to TRBJ2-7; tentatively, D is TRBD2 (6 bases). CDR1 and CDR2 (germline): LGHDT, YNNKEL (reference sequence). There are 12 residues in the CDR3. Trimming took off 5 bases at V and 4 bases at J, with 9 bases between the two ends. CDR3 region: CASSIADYEQYF. For the CDR3, the DNA is TGTGCCAGCAGCATAGCGGATTACGAGCAGTACTTC.

This clone was seen a handful of times. The chain joins TRBV11-3 to TRBJ1-1; D remains unclear. V was cut by 1 base and J by 7 bases, with 10 bases left in between. Germline values: CDR1 SGHNT, CDR2 YENEEA. This CDR3 region has 13 residues. The CDR3, as DNA: TGTGCCAGCAGCTTAGCCGGAGGCGGTGAAGCTTTCTTT. It is translated as CASSLAGGGEAFF.

The J gene is TRBJ1-4, the V gene TRBV5-5, with a weak D call TRBD1 (6 bases). V lost 3 bases to trimming and J lost 2 bases, with 11 bases between them. This CDR3 is 15 amino acids long. The germline V gene has CDR1 SGHKS and CDR2 YYEKEE (reference sequence). CDR3 nucleotides: TGTGCCAGCAGCTACGACAGGATGACTAATGAAAAACTGTTTTTT. Translated: CASSYDRMTNEKLFF.

This chain connects TRBV7-8 to TRBJ2-1, with D possibly TRBD1 on 6 matching bases. This CDR3 has 14 amino acids. V was trimmed by 2 bases and J by 4 bases, leaving 9 bases between them. Germline V gene data show CDR1 as SGHVS and CDR2 as FQNEAQ. CDR3: CASSLPGAYNEQFF. The DNA of the CDR3 is TGTGCCAGCAGCTTACCAGGGGCGTACAATGAGCAGTTCTTC.

In this sample, this clone turned up a few times. The chain couples TRBV5-5 to TRBJ2-3; no clear D. V lost 0 bases and J 1 base, leaving 9 bases between the germline ends. Looked up from germline, CDR1 is SGHKS and CDR2 is YYEKEE (reference sequence). The CDR3 consists of 15 residues. In DNA form, the CDR3 reads TGTGCCAGCAGCTTGGTGGCTTATCGCACAGATACGCAGTATTTT. It encodes CASSLVAYRTDTQYF.

This clone has only a few counts. V and J are TRBV6-5 and TRBJ2-5, with a possible D match to TRBD2 (6 bases). CDR1 and CDR2 (germline): MNHEY, SVGAGI. The ends were cut back, 6 bases at V and 4 bases at J, with 15 bases in the middle. The CDR3 spans 14 residues. CDR3 DNA sequence: TGTGCCAGCAGAATAAGGGGCGGGGTAGAGACCCAGTACTTC. Translating gives CASRIRGGVETQYF.

The chain uses TRBV6-4 and TRBJ2-1, with 12 bases identical to TRBD2. The V gene's germline CDR1 is MRHNA and CDR2 SNTAGT. V dropped 5 bases and J dropped 7; count of bases not matched to a gene: 6. The CDR3 contains 15 residues. The CDR3 here is CASSITSGGRNEQFF. CDR3 in DNA: TGTGCCAGCAGTATTACTAGCGGGGGGCGGAATGAGCAGTTCTTC.

V and J are TRBV6-2 or TRBV6-3 and TRBJ1-1; unclear D gene. The ends were cut back, 3 bases at V and 3 bases at J, with 11 bases in the middle. Per the germline V gene, CDR1 is MNHEY and CDR2 is SVGEGT. The CDR3 runs to 14 residues. CDR3 DNA: TGTGCCAGCAGTTATATCCCCGGGGACACTGAAGCTTTCTTT. It encodes CASSYIPGDTEAFF.

This chain connects TRBV5-4 to TRBJ1-2; 8 bases match TRBD1. The CDR3 totals 15 residues. Germline CDR1 SGHNT, CDR2 YYREEE (reference sequence). V lost 3 bases and J lost 8; bases outside the gene matches: 12. CDR3 in DNA: TGTGCCAGCAGCTACCAGGACAGGGAAGGCGGCGGCTACACCTTC. Translating it yields CASSYQDREGGGYTF.

V gene TRBV5-5 combines with J gene TRBJ1-6, with 7 nucleotides matching TRBD1. Germline-derived CDR1 and CDR2 are SGHKS and YYEKEE (reference sequence). V lost 2 bases, J lost 7 bases, and 6 bases stayed unmatched. The length of the CDR3 is 15 residues. The CDR3: CASSFYRGPNSPLHF. CDR3 nucleotides: TGTGCCAGCAGCTTTTACAGGGGACCCAATTCACCCCTCCACTTT. The whole variable domain, remainder taken from reference TRBV5-5 and TRBJ1-6, is DAGVTQSPTHLIKTRGQQVTLRCSPISGHKSVSWYQQVLGQGPQFIFQYYEKEERGRGNFPDRFSARQFPNYSSELNVNALLLGDSALYLCASSFYRGPNSPLHFGNGTRLTVT.

As concerns this clone: The identical CDR3 is also encoded by other nucleotide sequences in the sample. The chain couples TRBV4-3 to TRBJ2-7; TRBD1 aligns across 9 bases. The V gene's germline CDR1 is LGHNA and CDR2 YSLEER. This CDR3 region has 14 residues. The V segment lost 1 base and the J segment 2 bases; nucleotides outside the gene matches: 0. The CDR3: CASSQGQGAYEQYF. CDR3 DNA sequence: TGCGCCAGCAGCCAAGGACAGGGGGCCTACGAGCAGTACTTC.